This is a list of T cell receptor beta chains from one sample in a study of regulatory T cells in long-lasting Graves disease. TCRdb used MiXCR to reprocess the multiplex PCR reads, holding one entry per CDR3 protein. The sample includes hundreds of thousands of distinct CDR3 sequences, about 11% of them seen just once. A further study also used this sample, focusing on T cells in Graves' hyperthyroidism and ophthalmopathy.

Sequenced here: peripheral blood mononuclear cells (PBMCs), sampled at new diagnosis, from a patient treated with antithyroid drugs. These receptors originate from a woman aged 25-40 years with Graves disease. The CDR3 runs from the conserved cysteine through the conserved F or W. D genes are given only for firm matches. The listing skips clone size in some rows; elsewhere it reads once, few, many or a size class.

J gene: TRBJ1-1
clone size: many
D gene: TRBD1
V gene: TRBV19
CDR3 length: 11
CDR3 protein: CASRQGAEAFF
CDR3 DNA: TGTGCCAGTAGACAGGGGGCTGAAGCTTTCTTT

J gene: TRBJ1-3
clone size: many
D gene: TRBD1
V gene: TRBV20-1
CDR3 length: 14
CDR3 protein: CSAIRQGTGNTIYF
CDR3 DNA: TGCAGTGCTATTAGACAGGGCACTGGAAACACCATATATTTT

J gene: TRBJ2-3
clone size: many
D gene: NA
V gene: TRBV27
CDR3 length: 16
CDR3 protein: CASSLSVGALTDTQYF
CDR3 DNA: TGTGCCAGCAGTTTGTCTGTCGGTGCACTCACAGATACGCAGTATTTT

J gene: TRBJ2-5
clone size: many
D gene: NA
V gene: TRBV6-1
CDR3 length: 15
CDR3 protein: CASRRGRAEGQTQYF
CDR3 DNA: TGTGCCAGCAGAAGGGGGCGAGCGGAGGGACAGACCCAGTACTTC

J gene: TRBJ1-1
clone size: many
D gene: TRBD1
V gene: TRBV28
CDR3 length: 15
CDR3 protein: CACRDRGSSSTEAFF
CDR3 DNA: TGTGCCTGCCGGGACAGGGGGTCGTCGAGCACTGAAGCTTTCTTT

J gene: TRBJ2-1
clone size: NA
D gene: NA
V gene: TRBV12-3/TRBV12-4
CDR3 length: 13
CDR3 protein: CASSPGEYNEQFF
CDR3 DNA: TGTGCCAGCTCACCGGGGGAGTACAATGAGCAGTTCTTC

J gene: TRBJ2-1
clone size: many
D gene: TRBD1
V gene: TRBV5-1
CDR3 length: 16
CDR3 protein: CASSLGTGTGRDEQFF
CDR3 DNA: TGCGCCAGCAGCTTGGGGACCGGGACAGGGAGAGATGAGCAGTTCTTC

J gene: TRBJ2-7
clone size: NA
D gene: NA
V gene: TRBV27
CDR3 length: 15
CDR3 protein: CASSLGGTVSYEQYF
CDR3 DNA: TGTGCCAGCAGTTTAGGGGGGACGGTTTCCTACGAGCAGTACTTC

J gene: TRBJ2-7
clone size: few
D gene: NA
V gene: TRBV20-1
CDR3 length: 16
CDR3 protein: CSARDPGEPGSYEQYF
CDR3 DNA: TGCAGTGCTAGAGATCCAGGGGAACCGGGCTCCTACGAGCAGTACTTC

J gene: TRBJ2-1
clone size: many
D gene: TRBD2
V gene: TRBV3-1
CDR3 length: 17
CDR3 protein: CASSQETSGQRTNEQFF
CDR3 DNA: TGTGCCAGCAGCCAAGAAACTAGCGGCCAGCGAACTAATGAGCAGTTCTTC

J gene: TRBJ2-1
clone size: once
D gene: NA
V gene: TRBV12-3/TRBV12-4
CDR3 length: 18
CDR3 protein: CASSLVRAGLTSHNEQFF
CDR3 DNA: TGTGCCAGCAGTTTAGTAAGGGCGGGCCTAACGTCCCACAATGAGCAGTTCTTC

J gene: TRBJ2-2
clone size: few
D gene: TRBD1
V gene: TRBV18
CDR3 length: 16
CDR3 protein: CASSPPGDSLSGELFF
CDR3 DNA: TGTGCCAGCTCACCACCGGGGGACAGTCTGTCCGGGGAGCTGTTTTTT

J gene: TRBJ2-2
clone size: many
D gene: NA
V gene: TRBV9
CDR3 length: 13
CDR3 protein: CASSAFSTGELFF
CDR3 DNA: TGTGCCAGCAGCGCGTTTAGTACCGGGGAGCTGTTTTTT

J gene: TRBJ2-2
clone size: many
D gene: NA
V gene: TRBV3-1
CDR3 length: 12
CDR3 protein: CASSQALGELFF
CDR3 DNA: TGTGCCAGCAGCCAAGCCCTTGGGGAGCTGTTTTTT

J gene: TRBJ2-7
clone size: many
D gene: TRBD2
V gene: TRBV9
CDR3 length: 15
CDR3 protein: CASSVSGTTGDEQYF
CDR3 DNA: TGTGCCAGCAGCGTAAGCGGGACCACCGGGGACGAGCAGTACTTC

J gene: TRBJ1-5
clone size: NA
D gene: NA
V gene: TRBV5-6
CDR3 length: 13
CDR3 protein: CASSLYRAQPQHF
CDR3 DNA: TGTGCCAGCAGCTTGTACAGGGCTCAGCCCCAGCATTTT

J gene: TRBJ2-1
clone size: NA
D gene: TRBD2
V gene: TRBV11-2
CDR3 length: 18
CDR3 protein: CASSLTLMGGRFHNEQFF
CDR3 DNA: TGTGCCAGCAGCTTGACCCTGATGGGCGGGAGGTTCCACAATGAGCAGTTCTTC

J gene: TRBJ1-4
clone size: many
D gene: NA
V gene: TRBV25-1
CDR3 length: 13
CDR3 protein: CASSEAPNEKLFF
CDR3 DNA: TGTGCCAGCAGTGAAGCGCCTAATGAAAAACTGTTTTTT

J gene: TRBJ1-5
clone size: many
D gene: TRBD1
V gene: TRBV6-1
CDR3 length: 14
CDR3 protein: CASKRSGGNQPQHF
CDR3 DNA: TGTGCCAGCAAGCGCTCAGGGGGGAATCAGCCCCAGCATTTT

J gene: TRBJ1-6
clone size: NA
D gene: NA
V gene: TRBV24-1
CDR3 length: 17
CDR3 protein: CATSDPDPSTSNSPLHF
CDR3 DNA: TGTGCCACCAGTGATCCCGACCCCAGTACTAGTAATTCACCCCTCCACTTT

J gene: TRBJ1-1
clone size: NA
D gene: NA
V gene: TRBV19
CDR3 length: 15
CDR3 protein: CASSYLGPMNTEAFF
CDR3 DNA: TGTGCCAGTAGTTATCTAGGACCGATGAACACTGAAGCTTTCTTT

J gene: TRBJ2-5
clone size: NA
D gene: NA
V gene: TRBV30
CDR3 length: 14
CDR3 protein: CAWSRSLFQETQYF
CDR3 DNA: TGTGCCTGGAGTAGGTCCCTATTTCAAGAGACCCAGTACTTC